This entry lists 28 T cell receptor beta chains sequenced from one sample in a study of T cells in tumors after PD-1 blockade. This table comes from immunoSEQ multiplex PCR, and its TCRdb copy is limited to in-frame clones, with some not included. The sample lists 45,000 to 60,000 clones, 75% to 85% occurring once. The sequences come from PBMCs, collected before anti-PD-1 treatment. The receptors stem from a human donor with basal cell carcinoma.

J is TRBJ2-1 and V is TRBV24-1; D is perhaps TRBD1 or TRBD2 (5 bases each). From germline, CDR1 is KGHDR and CDR2 SFDVKD. The CDR3 covers 13 residues. Trimming pared 10 bases from V and 0 bases from J, leaving 9 bases between. The CDR3 nucleotides are TGTGCCACGAGGGGAAGCTCCTACAATGAGCAGTTCTTC. Protein product: CATRGSSYNEQFF.

The rearrangement joins TRBV30 to TRBJ2-1; 10 positions match TRBD1. The CDR3 extends over 14 amino acids. Looked up from germline, CDR1 is GTSNPN and CDR2 is SVGIG (reference sequence). The ends lost 1 base at V and 8 bases at J; junction bases unmatched: 5. The CDR3 region is CAWSGGQGRDEQFF. The CDR3 bases are TGTGCCTGGAGTGGGGGACAGGGGAGGGATGAGCAGTTCTTC.

This chain connects TRBV27 to TRBJ2-7, with 9 bases aligning to TRBD1. J was trimmed by 2 bases and V by 3 bases; bases with no gene match: 5. Germline CDR1 MNHEY, CDR2 SMNVEV (reference sequence). The CDR3 spans 15 residues. The CDR3 sequence is CASSFFGTGTYEQYF. CDR3 DNA sequence: TGTGCCAGCAGTTTTTTCGGGACAGGGACCTACGAGCAGTACTTC.

This clone was detected a few times. The J gene is TRBJ1-4, the V gene TRBV7-9; D call uncertain. Germline V gene sequence: CDR1 SEHNR, CDR2 FQNEAQ (reference sequence). With 1 base removed from V and 8 bases from J, the gap between germline ends came to 5 bases. This CDR3 is built from 12 residues. In DNA form, the CDR3 reads TGTGCCAGCAGCTTAGTGGGCGAAAAACTGTTTTTT. It is translated as CASSLVGEKLFF. Full variable domain (rest looked up from reference TRBV7-9 and TRBJ1-4): DTGVSQNPRHKITKRGQNVTFRCDPISEHNRLYWYRQTLGQGPEFLTYFQNEAQLEKSRLLSDRFSAERPKGSFSTLEIQRTEQGDSAMYLCASSLVGEKLFFGSGTQLSVL.

This clone came up a few times. The chain employs TRBV18 and TRBJ1-5; D possibly corresponds to TRBD1 (6 bases). The V end was cut by 3 bases, the J end by 1 base, with 16 bases between. This CDR3 has 17 amino acids. From germline, CDR1 is KGHSH and CDR2 LQKENI. The CDR3 here is CASSPLPRGNSNQPQHF. As DNA, the CDR3 is TGTGCCAGCTCACCGTTACCCAGGGGAAACAGCAATCAGCCCCAGCATTTT.

The gene calls are TRBV15 and TRBJ1-1; perhaps TRBD1 as D (6 bases). CDR3 length: 15 amino acids. V gave up 0 bases and J gave up 0 bases, with 8 bases separating them. Germline CDR1 and CDR2: LNHNV and YYDKDF (reference sequence). CDR3 sequence: CATSRDRGMNTEAFF. CDR3 coding DNA: TGTGCCACCAGCAGAGACAGGGGAATGAACACTGAAGCTTTCTTT.

V usage is TRBV6-5 and J usage is TRBJ1-2, with D tentatively TRBD1 (5 bases). Germline V gene sequence: CDR1 MNHEY, CDR2 SVGAGI. The CDR3 runs to 13 residues. Trimming left V 9 bases short and J 6 bases short, with 17 bases between. This CDR3 reads CARGGGDSHGYTF. The CDR3 bases are TGTGCCAGGGGTGGGGGGGATAGTCATGGCTACACCTTC.

The J gene is TRBJ2-2, the V gene TRBV5-1, with 7 bases fitting TRBD2. J was trimmed by 2 bases and V by 3 bases; bases with no gene match: 7. The CDR3 is 16 amino acids. The germline V gene encodes CDR1 SGHRS and CDR2 YFSETQ. Here the CDR3 reads CASSSGLTANTGELFF. As DNA, the CDR3 is TGCGCCAGCAGCTCGGGACTAACCGCCAACACCGGGGAGCTGTTTTTT.

The chain uses TRBV10-3 and TRBJ2-1; TRBD2 agrees at 7 bases. V was clipped by 6 bases and J by 0 bases; unmatched bases: 14. Germline loops: CDR1 ENHRY, CDR2 SYGVKD. This CDR3 has 18 residues. The CDR3 nucleotides read TGTGCCATCAGGGGAGGGGCTAGCGGAGAGAGCTCCTACAATGAGCAGTTCTTC. Protein sequence: CAIRGGASGESSYNEQFF.

This chain joins TRBV19 and TRBJ1-1; 10 bases are a match to TRBD1. The J segment lost 0 bases and the V segment lost 9 bases, leaving 4 bases of the junction unmatched. The V gene's germline CDR1 is LNHDA and CDR2 SQIVND (reference sequence). This CDR3 has 14 residues. The CDR3 nucleotides read TGTGCCAGCGGGACAGGGGTGATGAACACTGAAGCTTTCTTT. It encodes CASGTGVMNTEAFF.

V is TRBV2 and J is TRBJ2-3; 7 bases map to TRBD2. V shed 3 bases, J shed 5 bases, and the junction held 5 bases outside the gene matches. Germline CDR1 and CDR2: SNHLY and FYNNEI. This CDR3 has 14 residues. CDR3 sequence reads: CASSDSAGRDTQYF. The CDR3 nucleotides are TGTGCCAGCAGTGATTCAGCGGGGAGAGATACGCAGTATTTT.

This sequence joins TRBV9 and TRBJ2-3; no reliable D call. Germline V gene lookup returns CDR1 SGDLS and CDR2 YYNGEE. Trimming took off 0 bases at V and 2 bases at J, with 7 bases between the two ends. The CDR3 runs 14 residues. The CDR3 protein is CASSVDGFTDTQYF. CDR3 sequence (DNA): TGTGCCAGCAGCGTAGACGGGTTCACAGATACGCAGTATTTT.

This clone was picked up one time. J is TRBJ1-2 and V is TRBV28; D unresolved. Looked up from germline, CDR1 is MDHEN and CDR2 is SYDVKM. The V and J ends lost 6 bases and 8 bases respectively, with 16 bases between them. This CDR3 comprises 13 residues. This CDR3 reads CASSPEQDFGYTF. The CDR3 DNA reads TGTGCCAGCAGCCCGGAGCAGGATTTCGGCTACACCTTC.

This clone was observed a few times. This sequence joins TRBV6-5 and TRBJ2-5; D unresolved. Germline V gene data show CDR1 as MNHEY and CDR2 as SVGAGI. V lost 6 bases to trimming and J lost 1 base, with 15 bases between them. This CDR3 has 15 residues. DNA for the CDR3: TGTGCCAGCAGCCAGGACGGACGATTCCAAGAGACCCAGTACTTC. As protein: CASSQDGRFQETQYF.

The CDR3 spells CASSPVHYAAFF. Written as DNA, the CDR3 is TGTGCCAGCAGCCCCGTCCATTACGCGGCTTTCTTT. The gene calls are TRBV7-9 and TRBJ1-1; D is ambiguous. The CDR3 sequence is 12 residues long. CDR1 SEHNR and CDR2 FQNEAQ come from the germline V gene (reference sequence). V lost 5 bases to trimming and J lost 11 bases, with 15 bases between them.

The chain has TRBV7-6 and TRBJ2-1; no reliable D call. V dropped 5 bases and J dropped 0 bases, with 17 bases sitting between them. CDR1 and CDR2 from the germline V gene are SGHVS and FNYEAQ. CDR3 length: 17 residues. CDR3 amino acids: CASSPRTFVSSYNEQFF. The CDR3 nucleotides read TGTGCCAGCAGCCCCCGAACCTTCGTTAGCTCCTACAATGAGCAGTTCTTC.

The chain combines TRBV9 with TRBJ2-2, with 7 nucleotides matching TRBD1. Per germline, CDR1 SGDLS and CDR2 YYNGEE. The V segment lost 0 bases and the J segment 4 bases; nucleotides outside the gene matches: 12. The CDR3 runs to 18 residues. Here the CDR3 reads CASSVGRGPLPRTGELFF. CDR3 nucleotides: TGTGCCAGCAGCGTAGGTAGGGGGCCGTTACCACGCACCGGGGAGCTGTTTTTT. Full variable domain (outside the CDR3, taken from reference TRBV9 and TRBJ2-2): DSGVTQTPKHLITATGQRVTLRCSPRSGDLSVYWYQQSLDQGLQFLIQYYNGEERAKGNILERFSAQQFPDLHSELNLSSLELGDSALYFCASSVGRGPLPRTGELFFGEGSRLTVL.

V usage is TRBV14 and J usage is TRBJ2-5, with TRBD2 identical over 7 bases. With V trimmed by 1 base and J by 5 bases, 10 bases remained unmatched. Germline values: CDR1 SGHDN, CDR2 FVKESK. This CDR3 has 16 residues. CDR3 nucleotides: TGTGCCAGCAGCCAAGCTGGGGCGGGAGTGCGGGAGACCCAGTACTTC. Amino acids: CASSQAGAGVRETQYF.

This clone was seen a handful of times. J is TRBJ1-1 and V is TRBV5-1; no clear D. CDR3 length: 14 residues. Trimming removed 7 bases at V and 0 bases at J, with 13 bases between. The germline gives CDR1 SGHRS, CDR2 YFSETQ. CDR3 DNA sequence: TGCGCCAGCTCTCTTGGGCAGATGAACACTGAAGCTTTCTTT. This sequence encodes CASSLGQMNTEAFF. Full variable domain (missing parts from reference TRBV5-1 and TRBJ1-1): KAGVTQTPRYLIKTRGQQVTLSCSPISGHRSVSWYQQTPGQGLQFLFEYFSETQRNKGNFPGRFSGRQFSNSRSEMNVSTLELGDSALYLCASSLGQMNTEAFFGQGTRLTVV.

For the CDR3, the DNA is TGTGCCACCAGCAGAGATGGTGGTTACACCACAGATACGCAGTATTTT. Protein: CATSRDGGYTTDTQYF. V and J are TRBV15 and TRBJ2-3; D remains ambiguous. Germline assignment: CDR1 LNHNV and CDR2 YYDKDF (reference sequence). The CDR3 is 16 amino acids. Trimming took off 0 bases at V and 2 bases at J, with 12 bases between the two ends.

This chain joins TRBV30 and TRBJ2-2; the D is unclear. The CDR3 is made up of 11 amino acids. V shed 3 bases and J shed 7 bases, with 6 bases lying between them. Looked up from germline, CDR1 is GTSNPN and CDR2 is SVGIG (reference sequence). The CDR3 spells CAWSYFGELFF. The CDR3 coding sequence is TGTGCCTGGAGCTATTTCGGGGAGCTGTTTTTT.

This sequence joins TRBV2 and TRBJ2-7; possible D gene TRBD1, 6 bases. This CDR3 is built from 13 residues. The V end lost 6 bases, the J end lost 3 bases, and 12 bases lay between the germline ends. From germline, CDR1 is SNHLY and CDR2 FYNNEI. CDR3 protein: CASSRGLIYEQYF. CDR3 bases: TGTGCCAGCAGCAGGGGATTAATCTACGAGCAGTACTTC. The full variable domain, with the rest looked up from reference TRBV2 and TRBJ2-7, is EPEVTQTPSHQVTQMGQEVILRCVPISNHLYFYWYRQILGQKVEFLVSFYNNEISEKSEIFDDQFSVERPDGSNFTLKIRSTKLEDSAMYFCASSRGLIYEQYFGPGTRLTVT.

This clone turned up a few times. V usage is TRBV28 and J usage is TRBJ2-7, with 13 bases matching TRBD2. After removal of 6 bases from V and 0 bases from J, the junction contained 8 bases not matched to a gene. CDR3 length: 17 amino acids. Germline-derived CDR1 and CDR2 are MDHEN and SYDVKM. The CDR3: CASRPTSGGPSSYEQYF. CDR3 in DNA: TGTGCCAGCAGACCGACTAGCGGGGGGCCGAGCTCCTACGAGCAGTACTTC.

The gene calls are TRBV10-3 and TRBJ1-2; a possible D gene is TRBD1 (5 bases). Germline V gene lookup returns CDR1 ENHRY and CDR2 SYGVKD. The CDR3 length is 13 residues. Trimming stripped 5 bases from V and 3 bases from J, with 10 bases between. This CDR3 reads CAISLRVDYGYTF. The CDR3 bases are TGTGCCATCAGTCTCAGGGTCGACTATGGCTACACCTTC.

The chain couples TRBV14 to TRBJ1-2; D unclear. The CDR3 extends over 14 amino acids. Germline loops: CDR1 SGHDN, CDR2 FVKESK. V dropped 3 bases and J dropped 0 bases, with 8 bases sitting between them. The CDR3: CASSHHKTNYGYTF. In nucleotides, the CDR3 is TGTGCCAGCAGCCACCACAAGACTAACTATGGCTACACCTTC. Drawing the rest from reference TRBV14 and TRBJ1-2, the complete variable domain is EAGVTQFPSHSVIEKGQTVTLRCDPISGHDNLYWYRRVMGKEIKFLLHFVKESKQDESGMPNNRFLAERTGGTYSTLKVQPAELEDSGVYFCASSHHKTNYGYTFGSGTRLTVV.

This clone was counted ten times or more. Other nucleotide sequences in the sample specify the same CDR3. The V gene is TRBV2, the J gene TRBJ1-5; D is unclear. V shed 2 bases and J shed 4 bases, with 9 bases lying between them. The CDR3 totals 14 residues. CDR1 is SNHLY and CDR2 is FYNNEI in the germline V gene. The CDR3 reads CASSESTGNQPQHF. DNA for the CDR3: TGTGCCAGCAGTGAAAGTACGGGGAATCAGCCCCAGCATTTT.

Relative to its sample, this clone is medium-sized (0.01 to 0.1%). This chain connects TRBV5-5 to TRBJ1-1; D is undetermined. The CDR3 extends over 13 amino acids. Germline lookup yields CDR1 SGHKS and CDR2 YYEKEE (reference sequence). Trimming left V 5 bases short and J 0 bases short, with 8 bases between. The DNA for the CDR3 is TGTGCCAGCAGTTACACCTTGAACACTGAAGCTTTCTTT. It yields the protein CASSYTLNTEAFF. Full variable domain (missing parts from reference TRBV5-5 and TRBJ1-1): DAGVTQSPTHLIKTRGQQVTLRCSPISGHKSVSWYQQVLGQGPQFIFQYYEKEERGRGNFPDRFSARQFPNYSSELNVNALLLGDSALYLCASSYTLNTEAFFGQGTRLTVV.

The rearrangement uses TRBV7-6 and TRBJ2-3; possible D gene TRBD2, 5 bases. Deletions cut 2 bases from V and 0 bases from J, with 9 bases between. This CDR3 comprises 15 residues. Germline-derived CDR1 and CDR2 are SGHVS and FNYEAQ. CDR3 sequence reads: CASSLIATSTDTQYF. The CDR3 DNA sequence: TGTGCCAGCAGCTTAATAGCGACTAGCACAGATACGCAGTATTTT.